This T cell receptor (beta chain) was sequenced during a study of blood T cell repertoires in COVID-19. The wider study: T cells, B-cell-depleted T cells, or PBMCs supplied cDNA or gDNA.

The V gene's germline CDR1 is MNHNS and CDR2 SASEGT. CDR3 length equals 15 residues. V lost 0 bases, J lost 8 bases, and 5 bases stayed unmatched. The data were produced by immunoSEQ multiplex PCR, yet TCRdb's version contains in-frame clones alone and is incomplete. The table has some 72,000 clones, about 89% seen once. The sequencing input was peripheral blood. V gene TRBV6-1 combines with J gene TRBJ1-4; 8 bases match TRBD1. The origin of this receptor is a man aged 50-59 years with active or convalescent COVID-19. CDR3 DNA: TGTGCCAGCAGTGAAGCAGGACAGGGATACGAAAAACTGTTTTTT. Residues: CASSEAGQGYEKLFF.